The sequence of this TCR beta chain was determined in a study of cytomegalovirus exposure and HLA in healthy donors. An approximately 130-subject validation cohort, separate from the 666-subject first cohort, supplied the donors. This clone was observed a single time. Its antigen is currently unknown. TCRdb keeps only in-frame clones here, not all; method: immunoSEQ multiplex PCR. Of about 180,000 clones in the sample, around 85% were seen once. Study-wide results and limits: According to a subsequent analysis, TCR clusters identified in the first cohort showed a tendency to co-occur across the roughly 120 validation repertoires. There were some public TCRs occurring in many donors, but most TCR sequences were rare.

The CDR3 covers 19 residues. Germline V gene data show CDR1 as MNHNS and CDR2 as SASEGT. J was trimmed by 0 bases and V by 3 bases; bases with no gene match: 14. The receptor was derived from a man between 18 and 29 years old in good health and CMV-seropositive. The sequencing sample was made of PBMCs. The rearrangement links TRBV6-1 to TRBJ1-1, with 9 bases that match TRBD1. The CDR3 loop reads CASSDGLIGTGYLNTEAFF. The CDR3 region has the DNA TGTGCCAGCAGTGATGGGTTGATCGGGACAGGGTATTTGAACACTGAAGCTTTCTTT.